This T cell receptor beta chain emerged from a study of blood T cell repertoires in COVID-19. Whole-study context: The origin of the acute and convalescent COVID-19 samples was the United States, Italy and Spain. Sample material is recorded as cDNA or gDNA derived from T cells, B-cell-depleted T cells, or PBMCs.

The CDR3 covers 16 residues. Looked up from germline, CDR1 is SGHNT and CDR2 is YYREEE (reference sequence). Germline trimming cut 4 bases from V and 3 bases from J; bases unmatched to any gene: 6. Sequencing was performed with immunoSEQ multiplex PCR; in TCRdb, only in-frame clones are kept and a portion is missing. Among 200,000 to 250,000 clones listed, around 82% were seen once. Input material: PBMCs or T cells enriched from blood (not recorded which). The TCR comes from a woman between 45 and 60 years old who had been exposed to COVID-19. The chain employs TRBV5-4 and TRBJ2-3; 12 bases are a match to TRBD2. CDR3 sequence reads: CASSRRTSGVTDTQYF. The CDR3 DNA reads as TGTGCCAGCAGCCGCCGGACTAGCGGGGTTACAGATACGCAGTATTTT.